The 12 T cell receptor beta chains given below trace back to one sample, sequenced in a study of T cell repertoires in ileal Crohn's disease. The table came from immunoSEQ multiplex PCR; TCRdb's copy has only in-frame clones and leaves some out. The table includes a few thousand clones, 69% detected once. Time point defined: neoterminal ileum biopsy at postoperative endoscopy, about 6 months after surgery. Sequenced material: ileal tissue. The origin of the receptors is an adult with Crohn's disease.

The V call is TRBV4-3, the J call TRBJ2-7, with 7 bases identical to TRBD1. The CDR3 length is 14 residues. V lost 4 bases, J lost 2 bases, and 5 bases stayed unmatched. CDR1 and CDR2 (germline): LGHNA, YSLEER. Here the CDR3 DNA reads TGCGCCAGCAGCCCCGGGACAGAGGCCTACGAGCAGTACGTC. It translates to CASSPGTEAYEQYV.

The chain is built from TRBV29-1 and TRBJ1-1; D gene unclear. Germline CDR1 reads SQVTM; CDR2 reads ANQGSEA. Trimming removed 7 bases from V and 0 bases from J, with 6 bases in between. The CDR3 is made up of 11 amino acids. This CDR3 reads CSGYMNTEAFF. CDR3 bases: TGCAGCGGATACATGAACACTGAAGCTTTCTTT.

This clone was observed a few times. The chain joins TRBV6-5 to TRBJ1-2; 7 bases align to TRBD1. Germline-derived CDR1 and CDR2 are MNHEY and SVGAGI. CDR3 length equals 13 residues. Trimming at V came to 6 bases and at J to 5 bases, leaving 6 bases not matched to a gene. CDR3 amino acids: CASRNTGVYGYTF. For the CDR3, the DNA is TGTGCCAGCAGAAACACAGGGGTTTATGGCTACACCTTC.

The chain recombines TRBV7-3 with TRBJ2-3, with D possibly being TRBD2 (5 bases). The V end lost 5 bases, the J end lost 7 bases, and 13 bases lay between the germline ends. This CDR3 has 13 residues. The germline V gene has CDR1 SGHTA and CDR2 FQGTGA. The CDR3 loop is CASSPNRGNTQYF. DNA for the CDR3: TGTGCCAGCAGCCCTAACCGGGGAAATACGCAGTATTTT.

The V gene is TRBV4-3, the J gene TRBJ1-4; 10 bases agree with TRBD1. Germline loops: CDR1 LGHNA, CDR2 YSLEER. V shed 1 base and J 4 bases; nucleotides not matched to a gene: 3. The CDR3 is made up of 16 amino acids. Here the CDR3 DNA reads TGCGCCAGCAGCCAAGGACAGGGGGCTGGTAATGAAAAACTGTTTTTT. Translating it yields CASSQGQGAGNEKLFF.

This clone was picked up a small number of times. V usage is TRBV11-2 and J usage is TRBJ1-1, with D tentatively TRBD1 (5 bases). The CDR3 consists of 15 residues. The germline V gene encodes CDR1 SGHAT and CDR2 FQNNGV. V lost 1 base and J lost 11, with 20 bases in between. CDR3 in amino acids: CASSLGSRGRRGAFF. The CDR3 DNA reads TGTGCCAGCAGCTTAGGGTCGCGGGGCCGGAGGGGTGCTTTCTTT.

This clone was seen a single time. The chain combines TRBV18 with TRBJ1-4; D remains unclear. Germline CDR1 reads KGHSH; CDR2 reads LQKENI. CDR3 length: 18 amino acids. The V gene lost 3 bases and the J gene lost 7 bases, with 24 bases spanning the gap. CDR3 protein: CASSPVTALSGLGEKLFF. The CDR3 nucleotides read TGTGCCAGCTCACCGGTAACTGCCCTCTCAGGATTGGGTGAAAAACTGTTTTTT.

This clone was seen more than once but under ten times. CDR3 amino acids: CASTIHRQGTEAFF. CDR3 in DNA: TGTGCCAGCACCATACATCGACAGGGCACTGAAGCTTTCTTT. This rearrangement joins TRBV2 to TRBJ1-1; TRBD1 agrees at 7 bases. Germline lookup yields CDR1 SNHLY and CDR2 FYNNEI. The CDR3 is 14 residues long. The ends lost 7 bases at V and 4 bases at J; junction bases unmatched: 9.

In this sample, this clone is large (0.1 to 1%). The sample holds other DNA sequences that translate to the same CDR3. V usage is TRBV10-3 and J usage is TRBJ1-2, with D tentatively TRBD1 (5 bases). Germline V gene data show CDR1 as ENHRY and CDR2 as SYGVKD. CDR3 length equals 13 residues. Deletions cut 2 bases from V and 5 bases from J, with 9 bases between. Here the CDR3 DNA reads TGTGCCATCAGTGAGGGCAGGGAATATGGCTACACCTTC. It encodes CAISEGREYGYTF.

This rearrangement joins TRBV19 to TRBJ2-1; 8 nucleotides agree with TRBD2. V dropped 5 bases and J dropped 3; count of bases not matched to a gene: 3. The CDR3 totals 14 residues. CDR1 is LNHDA, CDR2 SQIVND, per germline (reference sequence). The CDR3 sequence: CASSPLAGYNEQFF. The DNA for the CDR3 is TGTGCCAGTAGTCCCCTAGCGGGCTACAATGAGCAGTTCTTC.

This chain connects TRBV11-2 to TRBJ1-1; unclear D gene. This CDR3 spans 13 amino acids. The germline gives CDR1 SGHAT, CDR2 FQNNGV. The V end was cut by 5 bases, the J end by 1 base, with 8 bases between. The CDR3 loop reads CASSQQSNTEAFF. The CDR3 DNA reads as TGTGCCAGCAGCCAACAGTCGAACACTGAAGCTTTCTTT.

The chain employs TRBV29-1 and TRBJ2-5, with D hard to call. Germline V gene data show CDR1 as SQVTM and CDR2 as ANQGSEA. The CDR3 is 12 amino acids. Trimming left V 8 bases short and J 1 base short, with 11 bases between. CDR3 sequence (DNA): TGCAGCTCCGCGGTAAGCCAAGAGACCCAGTACTTC. Translating gives CSSAVSQETQYF.